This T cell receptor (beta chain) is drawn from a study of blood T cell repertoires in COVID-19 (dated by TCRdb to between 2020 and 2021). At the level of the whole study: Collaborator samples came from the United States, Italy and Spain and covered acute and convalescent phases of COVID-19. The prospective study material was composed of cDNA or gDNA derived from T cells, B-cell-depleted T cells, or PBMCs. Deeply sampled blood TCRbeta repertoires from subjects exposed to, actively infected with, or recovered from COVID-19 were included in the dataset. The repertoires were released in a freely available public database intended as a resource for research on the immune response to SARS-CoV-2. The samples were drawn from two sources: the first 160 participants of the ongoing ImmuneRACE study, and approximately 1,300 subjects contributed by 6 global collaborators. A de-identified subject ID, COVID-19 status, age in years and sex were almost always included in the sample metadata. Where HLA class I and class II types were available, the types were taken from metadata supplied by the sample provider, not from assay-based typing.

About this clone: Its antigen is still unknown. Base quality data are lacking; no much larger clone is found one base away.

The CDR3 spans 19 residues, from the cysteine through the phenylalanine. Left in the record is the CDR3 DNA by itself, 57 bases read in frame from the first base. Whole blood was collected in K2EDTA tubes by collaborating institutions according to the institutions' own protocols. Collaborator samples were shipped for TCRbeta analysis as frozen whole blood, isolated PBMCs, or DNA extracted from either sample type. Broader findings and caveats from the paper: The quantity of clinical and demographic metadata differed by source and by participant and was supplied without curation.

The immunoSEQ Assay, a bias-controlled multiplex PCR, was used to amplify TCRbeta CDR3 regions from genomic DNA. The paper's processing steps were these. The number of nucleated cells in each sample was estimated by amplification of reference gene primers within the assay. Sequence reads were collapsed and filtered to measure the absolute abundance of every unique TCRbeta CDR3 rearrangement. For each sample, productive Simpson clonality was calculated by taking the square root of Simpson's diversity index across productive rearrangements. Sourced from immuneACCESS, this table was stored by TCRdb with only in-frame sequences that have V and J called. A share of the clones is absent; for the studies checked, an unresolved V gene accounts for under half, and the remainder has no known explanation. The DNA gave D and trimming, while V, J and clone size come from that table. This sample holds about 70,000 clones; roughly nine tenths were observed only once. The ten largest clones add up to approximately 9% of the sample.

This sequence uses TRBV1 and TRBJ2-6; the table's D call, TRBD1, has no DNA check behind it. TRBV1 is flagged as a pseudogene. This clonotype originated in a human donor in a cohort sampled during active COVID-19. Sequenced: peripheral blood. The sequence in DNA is TGCACCAGCAGCCAAGATAACGGGACAGGAGACTCTGGGGCCAACGTCCTGACTTTC. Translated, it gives CTSSQDNGTGDSGANVLTF.